Below, 26 T cell receptor beta chains from the same sample are listed, as sequenced in a study of CD8 T cells in ankylosing spondylitis. From the 5' RACE reads, TCRdb called clonotypes with MiXCR, one entry per CDR3 protein. The sample carries nearly 350,000 distinct CDR3 sequences, roughly 14% recorded once. Sequenced input: blood, either unsorted or a sorted T cell fraction (not recorded which). These receptors all stem from a male donor with ankylosing spondylitis or in good health (not recorded which).

The gene calls are TRBV20-1 and TRBJ1-2; maybe TRBD1 (5 bases). Deletions cut 4 bases from V and 5 bases from J, with 17 bases between. The CDR3 extends over 14 amino acids. Per germline, CDR1 DFQATT and CDR2 SNEGSKA (reference sequence). The CDR3 DNA sequence: TGCAGTGCTAAAGGACGGCAGGGAATTTATGGCTACACCTTC. It encodes CSAKGRQGIYGYTF.

Only a few counts were recorded for this clonotype. The chain is built from TRBV3-1 and TRBJ2-3; perhaps TRBD2 as D (7 bases). The V end lost 5 bases, the J end lost 6 bases, and 15 bases lay between the germline ends. The CDR3 consists of 14 residues. Germline assignment: CDR1 LGHDT and CDR2 YNNKEL (reference sequence). DNA for the CDR3: TGTGCCAGCAGCGGATGGGGGGGGGCGGATACGCAGTATTTT. Translating gives CASSGWGGADTQYF.

V gene TRBV11-3 combines with J gene TRBJ2-2, with 11 bases aligning to TRBD2. V was clipped by 5 bases and J by 6 bases; unmatched bases: 8. CDR3 length: 16 residues. Germline CDR1 and CDR2: SGHNT and YENEEA. The CDR3 DNA sequence: TGTGCCAGCAGCCATGGGCTAGCGGGAGGAGCCGGGGAGCTGTTTTTT. This encodes CASSHGLAGGAGELFF. Based on the CDR3 plus reference TRBV11-3 and TRBJ2-2, the full variable domain is EAGVVQSPRYKIIEKKQPVAFWCNPISGHNTLYWYLQNLGQGPELLIRYENEEAVDDSQLPKDRFSAERLKGVDSTLKIQPAELGDSAVYLCASSHGLAGGAGELFFGEGSRLTVL.

V is TRBV3-1 and J is TRBJ2-3, with 7 bases that match TRBD2. There are 15 residues in the CDR3. Trimming cost V 4 bases and J 8 bases; bases outside gene matches: 12. Germline V gene sequence: CDR1 LGHDT, CDR2 YNNKEL (reference sequence). The CDR3 loop reads CASSPQGGLVGTQYF. DNA of the CDR3: TGTGCCAGCAGCCCCCAGGGTGGACTAGTCGGTACGCAGTATTTT.

Ten or more counts support this clonotype. The chain has TRBV12-3 or TRBV12-4 and TRBJ1-6; TRBD1 matches at 8 bases. The CDR3 has 15 amino acids. V shed 4 bases and J 6 bases; nucleotides not matched to a gene: 5. DNA of the CDR3: TGTGCCAGCAGTTCCGGACAGGGAGCTAATTCACCCCTCCACTTT. Translation: CASSSGQGANSPLHF.

The V and J genes are TRBV12-3 or TRBV12-4 and TRBJ1-2; D unclear. V was trimmed by 4 bases and J by 10 bases, leaving 13 bases between them. This CDR3 is built from 12 residues. CDR3 DNA sequence: TGTGCCAGCAGTTCCCGTCCCCGAGACTACACCTTC. Protein sequence: CASSSRPRDYTF.

The genes are TRBV12-3 or TRBV12-4 and TRBJ2-7, with TRBD2 identical over 7 bases. With 3 bases clipped from V and 3 bases from J, the junction kept 5 bases outside the gene matches. The CDR3 has 14 amino acids. For the CDR3, the DNA is TGTGCCAGCAGTTTTACCGGGAGGAGCTACGAGCAGTACTTC. This gives the protein CASSFTGRSYEQYF.

The table lists this clonotype with a few counts. The gene calls are TRBV7-2 and TRBJ2-7; no reliable D call. This CDR3 has 15 amino acids. The germline gives CDR1 SGHTA, CDR2 FQGNSA. V was pared by 4 bases and J by 4 bases, with 17 bases between. The CDR3 DNA reads TGTGCCAGCAGCTCCGAGACGGCCCGGTGGTACGAGCAGTACTTC. It specifies CASSSETARWYEQYF.

This clonotype was counted a few times. This chain links TRBV20-1 with TRBJ2-5; D is possibly TRBD2 (6 bases). The length of the CDR3 is 12 residues. CDR1 DFQATT and CDR2 SNEGSKA come from the germline V gene (reference sequence). The V gene lost 5 bases and the J gene lost 5 bases, with 12 bases spanning the gap. CDR3 in amino acids: CSAQGGLETQYF. CDR3 DNA: TGCAGTGCTCAGGGAGGATTGGAGACCCAGTACTTC.

V and J are TRBV20-1 and TRBJ1-5, with 11 positions matching TRBD1. The CDR3 has 14 amino acids. Germline assignment: CDR1 DFQATT and CDR2 SNEGSKA (reference sequence). After removal of 5 bases from V and 7 bases from J, the junction contained 7 bases not matched to a gene. The CDR3 spells CSAPDRGQGQPQHF. The CDR3 DNA reads as TGCAGTGCTCCGGACAGGGGGCAAGGCCAGCCCCAGCATTTT.

This clonotype appeared a few times. The rearrangement uses TRBV12-3 or TRBV12-4 and TRBJ2-1; D is perhaps TRBD2 (5 bases). The CDR3 covers 11 residues. Between the trimmed V and J ends, which lost 6 bases and 15 bases, there was a span of 15 bases. Written as DNA, the CDR3 is TGTGCCAGCAGCCCCGACCGGGATCTGTTCTTC. Protein product: CASSPDRDLFF.

This clonotype was seen more than once but under ten times. This chain connects TRBV14 to TRBJ2-1; D possibly corresponds to TRBD1 (7 bases). Germline V gene lookup returns CDR1 SGHDN and CDR2 FVKESK. This CDR3 comprises 17 residues. V was clipped by 0 bases and J by 5 bases, with 17 bases between them. Written as DNA, the CDR3 is TGTGCCAGCAGCCAAGATAAGGACAGGAGGGGCGACAATGAGCAGTTCTTC. Translated, it gives CASSQDKDRRGDNEQFF.

J is TRBJ2-3 and V is TRBV3-2; no check of the table's D call, TRBD2, against the DNA was made. TRBV3-2 is a known pseudogene. The CDR3 sequence is 15 residues long. In nucleotides, the CDR3 is TGTGCCTGCAGCCAGGACCCAGCGCGGGCAGATACGCAGTATTTT. Translated: CACSQDPARADTQYF.

V usage is TRBV7-2 and J usage is TRBJ2-2; 11 bases line up with TRBD2. The CDR3 contains 16 residues. V was pared by 4 bases and J by 1 base, with 2 bases of the junction left unmatched. Per the germline V gene, CDR1 is SGHTA and CDR2 is FQGNSA. The CDR3 loop reads CASSSTSGGNTGELFF. The CDR3 nucleotides are TGTGCCAGCAGCTCCACTAGCGGGGGGAACACCGGGGAGCTGTTTTTT.

This clonotype was picked up many times. The chain uses TRBV6-5 and TRBJ1-2, with 9 bases lining up with TRBD1. Trimming cost V 2 bases and J 6 bases; bases outside gene matches: 7. CDR1 and CDR2 (germline): MNHEY, SVGAGI. This CDR3 has 15 residues. The CDR3, as DNA: TGTGCCAGCAGTTACACGGGACAGGGCTTAAATGGCTACACCTTC. The encoded protein is CASSYTGQGLNGYTF.

V and J are TRBV5-1 and TRBJ2-5; 11 bases fit TRBD2. The length of the CDR3 is 19 residues. V lost 3 bases, J lost 2 bases, and 15 bases stayed unmatched. In germline, CDR1 is SGHRS, CDR2 YFSETQ. For the CDR3, the DNA is TGCGCCAGCAGCTCGGGGCCGGGACTAGCGGCAGCCTTACAAGAGACCCAGTACTTC. Amino acid sequence: CASSSGPGLAAALQETQYF.

This clonotype was counted only a few times. The rearrangement links TRBV21-1 to TRBJ1-2; the table assigns TRBD1, which was not confirmed against the DNA. TRBV21-1 is designated a pseudogene. The CDR3 covers 15 residues. The CDR3 region is CASSIPTGANYGYTF. In DNA form, the CDR3 reads TGTGCCAGCAGCATACCGACAGGAGCTAACTATGGCTACACCTTC.

This clonotype was recorded at least ten times. The chain is built from TRBV11-2 and TRBJ2-1; D not resolved. CDR3 length equals 14 residues. Germline V gene lookup returns CDR1 SGHAT and CDR2 FQNNGV. V lost 2 bases and J 10 bases, leaving 15 bases between the germline ends. The chain's CDR3 is CASSLRLSYSEQFF. CDR3 nucleotide sequence: TGTGCCAGCAGCTTAAGACTCTCCTACTCGGAGCAGTTCTTC. Variable domain in full (rest from reference TRBV11-2 and TRBJ2-1): EAGVAQSPRYKIIEKRQSVAFWCNPISGHATLYWYQQILGQGPKLLIQFQNNGVVDDSQLPKDRFSAERLKGVDSTLKIQPAKLEDSAVYLCASSLRLSYSEQFFGPGTRLTVL.

This clonotype was counted a few times. The chain recombines TRBV5-6 with TRBJ2-5, with TRBD2 matching 16 bases. The V gene's germline CDR1 is SGHDT and CDR2 YYEEEE. The CDR3 totals 18 residues. V dropped 4 bases and J dropped 5; count of bases not matched to a gene: 11. Written as DNA, the CDR3 is TGTGCCAGCAGCCTTTTCGGGACTAGCGGGGGGGCGTGGGAGACCCAGTACTTC. It encodes CASSLFGTSGGAWETQYF.

V usage is TRBV28 and J usage is TRBJ1-1, with D unresolved. Trimming took 10 bases from V and 1 from J, leaving 13 bases between them. This CDR3 comprises 13 residues. The germline V gene has CDR1 MDHEN and CDR2 SYDVKM. CDR3 amino acids: CAMGPGRNTEAFF. For the CDR3, the DNA is TGTGCCATGGGCCCCGGGCGGAACACTGAAGCTTTCTTT.

This clonotype was counted many times. The chain uses TRBV25-1 and TRBJ2-2, with D perhaps matching TRBD1 (6 bases). Deletions cut 5 bases from V and 1 base from J, with 8 bases between. The CDR3 length is 14 residues. From germline, CDR1 is MGHDK and CDR2 SYGVNS. DNA of the CDR3: TGTGCCAGCAGTTGGACAGAGAACACCGGGGAGCTGTTTTTT. It codes for CASSWTENTGELFF.

In its sample, this clonotype was seen a few times. J is TRBJ2-5 and V is TRBV4-2; TRBD1 might be the D (5 bases). Germline assignment: CDR1 LGHNA and CDR2 YNFKEQ. V gave up 9 bases and J gave up 5 bases, with 10 bases separating them. The length of the CDR3 is 11 residues. CDR3 DNA: TGTGCCAGTAGGGGCTGGGAGACCCAGTACTTC. Residues: CASRGWETQYF.

This clonotype has a count of ten or more. The rearrangement uses TRBV14 and TRBJ1-2, with no clear D. This CDR3 comprises 14 residues. Germline-derived CDR1 and CDR2 are SGHDN and FVKESK. V was cut by 0 bases and J by 4 bases, with 9 bases left in between. As DNA, the CDR3 is TGTGCCAGCAGCCAAGAGTCGCGGAGCTATGGCTACACCTTC. It specifies CASSQESRSYGYTF.

This clonotype has just a few counts. V is TRBV20-1 and J is TRBJ2-5; a weak D match, TRBD2 (6 bases). The CDR3 length is 14 residues. Trimming stripped 0 bases from V and 7 bases from J, with 15 bases between. The germline V gene encodes CDR1 DFQATT and CDR2 SNEGSKA (reference sequence). In DNA form, the CDR3 reads TGCAGTGCTAGAGATCCGCTAGCGATGCCGACCCAGTACTTC. It specifies CSARDPLAMPTQYF.

This clonotype came up many times. The V gene is TRBV7-8, the J gene TRBJ1-4; tentatively, D is TRBD1 (6 bases). CDR3 length: 15 amino acids. Trimming stripped 4 bases from V and 4 bases from J, with 13 bases between. Germline lookup yields CDR1 SGHVS and CDR2 FQNEAQ. The CDR3 loop reads CASSYTHRDNEKLFF. The CDR3 region has the DNA TGTGCCAGCAGCTACACGCACAGGGATAATGAAAAACTGTTTTTT.

The J gene is TRBJ1-5, the V gene TRBV6-1; a possible D gene is TRBD1 (5 bases). Trimming stripped 0 bases from V and 3 bases from J, with 12 bases between. Per germline, CDR1 MNHNS and CDR2 SASEGT. The CDR3 covers 16 residues. The CDR3 coding sequence is TGTGCCAGCAGTGAAGCGTACGGGGCCCTCAATCAGCCCCAGCATTTT. It specifies CASSEAYGALNQPQHF.